Listed below are T cell receptor beta chains from one sample, sequenced in a study of T cells in Graves' hyperthyroidism and ophthalmopathy. TCRdb independently ran MiXCR on the multiplex PCR reads; one entry per CDR3 protein. The profile covers approximately 700,000 distinct CDR3 sequences, with nearly 45% appearing a single time and roughly 6.5% taken by the ten largest. Sequenced sample: peripheral blood or thyroid tissue (not recorded which). Receptors originate from an adult man with Graves' disease, either hyperthyroidism or ophthalmopathy (not recorded which). CDR3s include the opening cysteine and the closing phenylalanine or tryptophan. A D gene is named only where the DNA matches it firmly. A row's size may be missing; if present it is once, few, many or a size class.

clone_size	v_call	j_call	d_call	cdr3_length	cdr3_nt	cdr3_aa
NA	TRBV29-1	TRBJ2-7	NA	12	TGCAGCGTAAGGGAGAGGGGACGCAATCAGTACTTC	CSVRERGRNQYF
many	TRBV7-9	TRBJ2-5	NA	13	TGTGCCAGCAGCGAGAACGCGAAAGAGACCCAGTACTTC	CASSENAKETQYF
NA	TRBV29-1	TRBJ1-1	TRBD1	16	TGCAGCGGCAGCAGTGACCCGACAGGGTGGAGCACTGAAGCTTTCTTT	CSGSSDPTGWSTEAFF
few	TRBV4-1	TRBJ1-2	NA	16	TGCGCCAGCAGCCAAGTTCTCGGACCCGCTAACTATGGCTACACCTTC	CASSQVLGPANYGYTF
few	TRBV7-8	TRBJ2-6	NA	14	TGTGCCATCAGGTGGGGCTCTGGGGCCAACGTCCTGACTTTC	CAIRWGSGANVLTF
few	TRBV7-3	TRBJ2-2	TRBD2	14	TGTGCCAGCAGCCGGGCGGGGGGCACCGGGGAGCTGTTTTTT	CASSRAGGTGELFF
NA	TRBV25-1	TRBJ2-7	NA	14	TGTGCCAGCTCACCACCGGCACCGAGGAACGAGCAGTACTTC	CASSPPAPRNEQYF
few	TRBV20-1	TRBJ2-5	TRBD2	16	TGCAGTGCTAGAGATCGTACTAGCGGTGGGGCGGAGACCCAGTACTTC	CSARDRTSGGAETQYF
NA	TRBV7-9	TRBJ2-7	NA	15	TGTGCCAGCAGCTTAGCGCTCGGGGCTACCTACGAGCAGTACTTC	CASSLALGATYEQYF
few	TRBV2	TRBJ1-2	NA	12	TGTGCCAGAAAATTGGGGGACTATGGCTACACCTTC	CARKLGDYGYTF
few	TRBV9	TRBJ2-7	TRBD1	14	TGTGCCAGCAGCCGCCCGGGACAGGGGCGCGAGCAGTACTTC	CASSRPGQGREQYF
many	TRBV7-9	TRBJ1-1	NA	15	TGTGCCAGCAGCTTAGCCGTGGTAGGGGGCACTGAAGCTTTCTTT	CASSLAVVGGTEAFF
NA	TRBV7-3	TRBJ2-7	TRBD1	16	TGTGCCAGCAGCTCCGGGCCAGGGGGCGGACTCTACGAGCAGTACTTC	CASSSGPGGGLYEQYF
NA	TRBV5-5	TRBJ1-1	NA	13	TGTGCCGGCAGCTTGGCAGGGCACACTGAAGCTTTCTTT	CAGSLAGHTEAFF
many	TRBV29-1	TRBJ1-1	NA	13	TGCAGCGTGCGGACAGTATCGAACACTGAAGCTTTCTTT	CSVRTVSNTEAFF
NA	TRBV24-1	TRBJ2-2	NA	16	TGTGCCACCAGTGACCCGGGACACGGGAACACCGGGGAGCTGTTTTTT	CATSDPGHGNTGELFF
many	TRBV7-6	TRBJ1-3	NA	12	TGTGCCAGCAGCCATGCCGGCGGGACCATATATTTT	CASSHAGGTIYF
NA	TRBV7-9	TRBJ1-4	NA	16	TGTGCCAGCAGCTTAGTTGCGGGACGGTCGGAGAAAAAACTGTTTTTT	CASSLVAGRSEKKLFF
few	TRBV20-1	TRBJ2-7	NA	14	TGCAGTGCTAAGGTCCAGGGGGGCGCCTACGAGCAGTACTTC	CSAKVQGGAYEQYF
NA	TRBV5-8	TRBJ1-1	NA	12	TGTGCCAGCAGCTTCCCGGGGCCTGAAACTTTCTTT	CASSFPGPETFF
many	TRBV20-1	TRBJ2-7	NA	11	TGCAGTGCTAGGCTTGCCGGGGAGCAGTACTTC	CSARLAGEQYF
NA	TRBV7-9	TRBJ2-7	NA	16	TGTGCCAGCAGCTTAGGGCAGGTCGGTGGTGGCTACGAGCAGTACTTC	CASSLGQVGGGYEQYF
NA	TRBV19	TRBJ1-1	NA	14	TGTGCCAGTAGTATAGCTGGACAGAACACTGAAGCTTTCTTT	CASSIAGQNTEAFF
NA	TRBV5-1	TRBJ1-3	NA	15	TGCGCCAGCAGCTTGGACAGCTACTCTGGAAACACCATATATTTT	CASSLDSYSGNTIYF
NA	TRBV20-1	TRBJ2-2	TRBD2	14	TGCAGTGCTGAGCGGGGGGCCTACACCGGGGAGCTGTTTTTT	CSAERGAYTGELFF
once	TRBV7-8	TRBJ2-3	NA	14	TGTGCCAGCAGCTTCCGGACAGTGAGGGATACGCAGTATTTT	CASSFRTVRDTQYF
NA	TRBV2	TRBJ1-3	TRBD1	17	TGTGCCAGCAGTGTTGCGAGACAGGGGGACTATGGCTACACCATATATTTT	CASSVARQGDYGYTIYF
NA	TRBV6-5	TRBJ2-2	NA	15	TGTGCCAGCAGGCGCCAGGAGCCGAACACCGGGGAGCTGTTTTTT	CASRRQEPNTGELFF
NA	TRBV5-1	TRBJ2-5	NA	15	TGCGCCAGCAGCTTGGGAGGGGCACAGGGCGAGACCCAGTACTTC	CASSLGGAQGETQYF
NA	TRBV20-1	TRBJ2-7	NA	13	TGCAGTGCTAGAGGGGACTTTACCTACGAGCAGTACTTC	CSARGDFTYEQYF
NA	TRBV24-1	TRBJ2-5	NA	14	TGTGCCAGCCAGGAGAATAGCGCAAAAGAGACCCAGTACTTC	CASQENSAKETQYF
few	TRBV7-2	TRBJ1-6	NA	17	TGTGCCAGCAGCTTAAGGCCCCTCGGACAAATAAATTCACCCCTCCACTTT	CASSLRPLGQINSPLHF